The present T cell receptor beta chain was sequenced within a study of blood T cell repertoires in COVID-19. Study information: The United States, Italy and Spain provided the acute and convalescent COVID-19 samples.

Clones were sequenced by immunoSEQ multiplex PCR, and TCRdb holds only the in-frame ones, with some missing. Seen here are 70,000 or so clones, approximately 80% observed once, and the top ten hold about 6%. This clonotype originated in a woman in her sixties or seventies with acute or convalescent COVID-19. The specimen was peripheral blood.

CDR3 protein: CASSGSTTQGSTNYGYTF. Here the CDR3 DNA reads TGTGCCAGCAGTGGGTCCACAACGCAGGGGTCGACTAACTATGGCTACACCTTC. The chain joins TRBV2 to TRBJ1-2; possible D gene TRBD1, 6 bases. Germline V gives CDR1 SNHLY, CDR2 FYNNEI. Trimming cost V 4 bases and J 0 bases, with 21 bases left between them. CDR3 length equals 18 residues.